The T cell receptor beta chain described here comes from a study of cytomegalovirus exposure and HLA in healthy donors. The PCR ran on 60 Vbeta and 13 Jbeta primers. TCRdb's copy holds only in-frame clones and misses some; the assay was immunoSEQ multiplex PCR. The repertoire consists of fewer than 200,000 clones, with roughly 84% occurring once and the leading ten covering 1.2%. Trimming left V 2 bases short and J 9 bases short, with 17 bases between. The CDR3 has 15 amino acids. Germline-derived CDR1 and CDR2 are KGHSH and LQKENI. Material: PBMCs. This sequence originates from a girl aged 2 to 9 in good health and CMV-seropositive. This sequence joins TRBV18 and TRBJ2-1; a possible D gene is TRBD1 (6 bases). The CDR3 bases are TGTGCCAGCTCACCAATGGGACAAGGGGGTAGTGAGCAGTTCTTC. This gives the protein CASSPMGQGGSEQFF.